The rows below give T cell receptor beta chains drawn from one sample of a study of shared clonotypes between healthy human individuals. TCRdb's table, derived via immunoSEQ multiplex PCR, lists solely in-frame clones and lacks some. The table shows roughly 2.2 million clones, with about 92% occurring only once. Sample: naive CD4+ T cells from PBMCs. These receptors all come from a man aged 18-30 years in good health. Some clones in this sample may be carry-over from other donors' samples. Both conserved end residues are part of each CDR3. The D gene is left open where the match is weak.

v_gene	d_gene	j_gene	CDR3nt	CDR3aa
TRBV4-3	TRBD2	TRBJ2-1	TGCGCCAGCAGCCTATACGGACTAGCGGGAGTGGATGAGCAGTTCTTC	CASSLYGLAGVDEQFF
TRBV11-2	TRBD2	TRBJ2-7	TGTGCCAGCAGCTCCGCCGGGACTACCTACGAGCAGTACTTC	CASSSAGTTYEQYF
TRBV5-4	-	TRBJ2-3	TGTGCCAGCAGCGCCGAAACAGGGAGAGGGGCAGATACGCAGTATTTT	CASSAETGRGADTQYF
TRBV20-1	-	TRBJ2-2	TGCAGTGCCGGACAGGGGGAGCTGTTTTTT	CSAGQGELFF
TRBV7-9	-	TRBJ1-2	TGTGCCAGCAGCTTACCGACAGAGGGGAATGGCTACACCTTC	CASSLPTEGNGYTF
TRBV10-3	TRBD1	TRBJ2-7	TGTGCCATCAGTGAGGGACAGGGGTCCTACGAGCAGTACTTC	CAISEGQGSYEQYF
TRBV5-1	-	TRBJ2-3	TGCGCCAGCAGCTTCGCCCCCACAGATACGCAGTATTTT	CASSFAPTDTQYF
TRBV5-8	-	TRBJ2-2	TGTGCCAGCAGCTTGGGTCACGGGGAGCTGTTTTTT	CASSLGHGELFF
TRBV5-6	-	TRBJ2-1	TGTGCCAGCAGCTTGGCCGCAGGGTGGGAGCGGGTGGCGGAGCAGTTCTTC	CASSLAAGWERVAEQFF
TRBV6-5	-	TRBJ1-2	TGTGCCAGCATCGACTCGACCGGGTCCCATGGCTACACCTTC	CASIDSTGSHGYTF
TRBV7-2	-	TRBJ2-7	TGTGCCAGCAGCCCCCAGCCCAACGGGTACGAGCAGTACTTC	CASSPQPNGYEQYF
TRBV19	TRBD2	TRBJ2-7	TGTGCCAGTAGTATAGATGGAGCGGGAGACCACTGGAACGAGCAGTACTTC	CASSIDGAGDHWNEQYF
TRBV10-2	TRBD1	TRBJ2-2	TGCGCCAGCAGCGGGACAGGGAACACCGGGGAGCTGTTTTTT	CASSGTGNTGELFF
TRBV29-1	-	TRBJ2-2	TGCAGCGTTGAGGGCGGGGGCTCCGGGGAGCTGTTTTTT	CSVEGGGSGELFF
TRBV5-1	-	TRBJ1-6	TGCGCCAGCAGCTTGTCGGGGGGCGGATCACCCCTCCACTTT	CASSLSGGGSPLHF
TRBV6-5	-	TRBJ1-2	TGTGCCAGCAGTAACCCGGGGCTCTATGGCTACACCTTC	CASSNPGLYGYTF
TRBV5-6	-	TRBJ2-7	TGTGCCAGCAGTTCCTTAACGCGGGATTACGAGCAGTACTTC	CASSSLTRDYEQYF
TRBV21-1	-	TRBJ1-1	TGTGCCAGCAGCAAACAGGTTAACACTGAAGCTTTCTTT	CASSKQVNTEAFF
TRBV2	TRBD2	TRBJ2-3	TGTGCCAGCAGAGCTGCCCTAGCGGGAGCGGCAGATACGCAGTATTTT	CASRAALAGAADTQYF
TRBV28	TRBD1	TRBJ1-2	TGTGCCAGCAGCAGGGGGCCGGTCTATGGCTACACCTTC	CASSRGPVYGYTF
TRBV27	-	TRBJ1-1	TGTGCCAGCAGTTTAAGGGGGGTTCGAACTGAAGCTTTCTTT	CASSLRGVRTEAFF
TRBV6-6	-	TRBJ2-5	TGTGCCAGCAGTTTTCCGCCGACGGGAGCCCAGTACTTC	CASSFPPTGAQYF